These T cell receptor beta chains were read from a single sample in a study of human T cells and chemical hapten exposure. TCRdb re-called the RACE reads with MiXCR, one entry per CDR3 protein. The data show around 99,000 distinct CDR3 sequences, with approximately 10% seen just once and under 2.5% held by the top ten. Source: whole blood, taken in connection with sensitization to the hapten diphenylcyclopropenone (DPC). The receptors derive from a man in his forties with alopecia areata. Some clones in this sample may be carry-over from other donors' samples. CDR3s leave out the opening cysteine and the closing phenylalanine or tryptophan. The order of the fields is V gene, clone size, J gene, CDR3 length, CDR3 protein. Not every row has a clone size; where given, it reads once, few, many or a size class.

TRBV28,NA,TRBJ2-1,14,ASSLPPQLAGTEQF
TRBV12-3/TRBV12-4,NA,TRBJ2-2,13,ASRFTGDGTGELF
TRBV27,NA,TRBJ2-7,15,ASSFHPAREPSYEQY
TRBV2,NA,TRBJ1-4,13,ASSELGTANEKLF
TRBV20-1,few,TRBJ1-2,10,SATGGSYGYT
TRBV4-3,few,TRBJ2-3,14,ASSQGEQLPSDTQY
TRBV29-1,many,TRBJ1-5,10,SVVGVRQPQH
TRBV12-3/TRBV12-4,few,TRBJ2-1,13,ASRPSGQGGNEQF
TRBV11-1,many,TRBJ1-1,11,ASSLAENTEAF
TRBV18,few,TRBJ1-2,12,ASSPPVRERGYT
TRBV20-1,few,TRBJ1-4,14,SARDVRGATNEKLF
TRBV21-1,many,TRBJ2-5,11,ASSNCELETQY
TRBV19,NA,TRBJ1-3,12,ASSMGGSGNTIY
TRBV6-2/TRBV6-3,many,TRBJ2-1,15,ASSYAPGSPVLWEQF
TRBV12-3/TRBV12-4,few,TRBJ1-6,13,ASRALGGGNSPLH
TRBV27,many,TRBJ2-5,13,ASRLTSQERGTQY
TRBV2,few,TRBJ2-3,10,ARGQHAGTQY
TRBV20-1,few,TRBJ2-2,12,SARGTSSTGELF
TRBV19,few,TRBJ2-1,12,ASSITSGILEQF
TRBV5-6,NA,TRBJ1-4,13,ASSLAMGLNEKLF
TRBV6-5,NA,TRBJ2-1,13,ASSSGTSGSGEQF
TRBV6-5,many,TRBJ2-3,15,ASSRIPELSSTDTQY
TRBV27,NA,TRBJ2-7,16,ASSLTWLAGGRTDEQY
TRBV3-1,few,TRBJ2-4,15,ASSQSSGGFAKNIQY
TRBV25-1,few,TRBJ2-3,11,ASTKASTDTQY
TRBV20-1,many,TRBJ1-2,14,SARVEIYNSGTGYT
TRBV7-9,few,TRBJ2-2,11,ASSFRVTGELF
TRBV6-1,many,TRBJ1-5,13,ASSEWRRGAQPQH
TRBV7-9,few,TRBJ2-3,14,ASSLLTSGIQDTQY
TRBV6-5,many,TRBJ2-5,13,ASKGGQSFQETQY
TRBV4-2,NA,TRBJ2-7,12,ASSQAGGENEQY
TRBV20-1,NA,TRBJ2-1,12,SAMAGGPYNEQF
TRBV18,NA,TRBJ1-2,11,ASSEGRNYGYT
TRBV12-3/TRBV12-4,NA,TRBJ2-4,10,ASRGVVNIQY
TRBV20-1,NA,TRBJ1-1,9,SALVNTEAF
TRBV16,few,TRBJ2-7,12,ASSPRQDSYEQY
TRBV6-2/TRBV6-3,NA,TRBJ2-7,11,ASRRTGTHEQY
TRBV29-1,many,TRBJ2-3,14,SVGFLRDSLTDTQY
TRBV30,few,TRBJ1-2,10,ACKRRPYGYT
TRBV6-2/TRBV6-3,NA,TRBJ2-1,15,ASSYSARLTSRNEQF
TRBV2,many,TRBJ1-5,13,ASSESWPGDQPQH
TRBV18,few,TRBJ1-2,14,ASSPEPGRRNYGYT
TRBV12-3/TRBV12-4,NA,TRBJ2-3,13,ASSTTESSTDTQY
TRBV5-6,few,TRBJ2-1,14,ASSLIAGTSYNEQF
TRBV28,NA,TRBJ2-7,11,ATTAGSNYEQY
TRBV7-9,NA,TRBJ2-7,11,ASRSGSIYEQY
TRBV6-5,NA,TRBJ2-5,16,ASSYWIGTSGRKETQY